Listed below are T cell receptor beta chains from one sample, sequenced in a study of blood T cell repertoires in COVID-19. The method was immunoSEQ multiplex PCR; TCRdb's version includes in-frame clones alone and lacks a portion of them. The sample includes about 150,000 clones, approximately 87% of them seen just once. What was sequenced was peripheral blood. The source is a man older than 75 with acute or convalescent COVID-19. CDR3s include the opening cysteine and the closing phenylalanine or tryptophan. Fields, in order: CDR3 DNA, CDR3 protein, J gene, clone size, D gene, V gene. The D gene is left open where the match is weak. Some rows have no size entry. The others give once, few or many, or a class for an expanded clone.

DNA: TGTGCCAGTAGTACCACGACTGAATCAAAAGTACACAATGAGCAGTTCTTC
CDR3: CASSTTTESKVHNEQFF
J: TRBJ2-1
size: .
D: .
V: TRBV19

DNA: TGTGCCAGCAGCTTAGGGATGGAGGGCTATGGCTACACCTTC
CDR3: CASSLGMEGYGYTF
J: TRBJ1-2
size: .
D: .
V: TRBV7-8

DNA: TGTGCCAGCAGCCAAAGCGGGGGGGAGTTCAATGAGCAGTTCTTC
CDR3: CASSQSGGEFNEQFF
J: TRBJ2-1
size: .
D: TRBD2
V: TRBV3-1/TRBV3-2

DNA: TGTGCCAGCAGCTTAGGGTGGACAGTGAACACCGGGGAGCTGTTTTTT
CDR3: CASSLGWTVNTGELFF
J: TRBJ2-2
size: .
D: .
V: TRBV11-2

DNA: TGTGCCAGCAGCTGGGTGACAGGGGGTTACGAGCAGTACTTC
CDR3: CASSWVTGGYEQYF
J: TRBJ2-7
size: few
D: TRBD1
V: TRBV28

DNA: TGTGCCAGCAGTGGGGTAGCGGTTTACAATGAGCAGTTCTTC
CDR3: CASSGVAVYNEQFF
J: TRBJ2-1
size: .
D: .
V: TRBV27

DNA: TGTGCCAGCAGCTTAGCGAACCCACGGAGCGGCGCAGCGGGTACGCAGTATTTT
CDR3: CASSLANPRSGAAGTQYF
J: TRBJ2-3
size: .
D: .
V: TRBV7-2

DNA: TGTGCCACCAGTGAGCGAGAGACCCAGTACTTC
CDR3: CATSERETQYF
J: TRBJ2-5
size: .
D: .
V: TRBV24-1

DNA: TGTGCCAGCAGCCAAGAGGGCCGGGGGGGAAACACCATATATTTT
CDR3: CASSQEGRGGNTIYF
J: TRBJ1-3
size: few
D: .
V: TRBV3-1/TRBV3-2

DNA: TGTGCCACCAGTGATTTGGGTCGAACAGGCAGCCAAGAGACCCAGTACTTC
CDR3: CATSDLGRTGSQETQYF
J: TRBJ2-5
size: .
D: .
V: TRBV24-1

DNA: TGTGCCAGCAGTTACGTGTCAGGGGGAGGCAATCAGCCCCAGCATTTT
CDR3: CASSYVSGGGNQPQHF
J: TRBJ1-5
size: .
D: TRBD1
V: TRBV6-2/TRBV6-3

DNA: TGTGCCAGCAGCCAAGTCGTCGGGAGGACCTTCAATGAGCAGTTCTTC
CDR3: CASSQVVGRTFNEQFF
J: TRBJ2-1
size: .
D: TRBD2
V: TRBV3-1/TRBV3-2

DNA: TGTGCCAGCAGCGTCACCCTAGCGGGGCATGCCGGGGAGCTGTTTTTT
CDR3: CASSVTLAGHAGELFF
J: TRBJ2-2
size: .
D: TRBD2
V: TRBV9

DNA: TGCGCCAGCACTCCACTTCTAGCGGGGGAGACCGGGGAGCTGTTTTTT
CDR3: CASTPLLAGETGELFF
J: TRBJ2-2
size: .
D: TRBD2
V: TRBV5-1

DNA: TGTGCCTGGAGTGTTTCCAGGGCTCAAGAGACTCAGTACTTC
CDR3: CAWSVSRAQETQYF
J: TRBJ2-5
size: .
D: .
V: TRBV30